This T cell receptor (beta chain) was identified in a study of identical twins. The study's findings and limits: Clonotypes of the beta chain that were abundant in cord blood carried fewer insertions (memory repertoires showed none).

This CDR3 contains 15 residues. Germline lookup yields CDR1 MNHNS and CDR2 SASEGT. V lost 5 bases to trimming and J lost 5 bases; unmatched junction nucleotides: 10. TCRdb re-derived calls from the 5' RACE reads in MiXCR, one entry per CDR3 protein. This sample has over 550,000 distinct CDR3 sequences, with around 7.4% found just once. This clonotype was counted only a few times. The antigen is not known. This same sample was also part of a study on yellow fever vaccine responses in identical twins.

Source material: PBMCs. This receptor was identified in a woman aged 18 to 35 in good health. The genes are TRBV6-1 and TRBJ1-1; 8 bases line up with TRBD1. CDR3 loop: CASSLIGQGWTEAFF. The DNA for the CDR3 is TGTGCCAGCAGTCTGATTGGACAGGGTTGGACTGAAGCTTTCTTT.